This T cell receptor beta chain originates from a study of beta chain features in type 1 diabetes. General study points: A pattern of fewer insertions and more deletions at VDJ junctions was seen in type 1 diabetes patients.

Isolated RNA was reverse transcribed in full, so expressed TCRB transcripts were sequenced. Sequenced by immunoSEQ multiplex PCR; TCRdb stores in-frame clones only, minus some. The table shows 360,000 or so clones, with about 19% occurring only once. The CDR3 length is 18 residues. With 4 bases clipped from V and 1 base from J, the junction kept 11 bases outside the gene matches. CDR1 and CDR2 from the germline V gene are SGDLS and YYNGEE. This clone was seen just once. Its antigen is unidentified. Sequenced material: naive CD4+ T cells from blood. The chain has TRBV9 and TRBJ2-3; 11 bases are shared with TRBD2. The receptor was derived from a woman aged 18 to 35 in good health. The CDR3 loop reads CASSLTLAGGRGTDTQYF. The CDR3 DNA follows: TGTGCCAGCAGCCTTACCTTAGCGGGGGGGCGGGGCACAGATACGCAGTATTTT.